Presented here are 5 T cell receptor beta chains from one specimen sequenced in a study of T cell responses to AZD1222 COVID-19 vaccine. Clones were read by immunoSEQ multiplex PCR, and TCRdb kept only the in-frame ones, dropping some. The sample consists of fewer than 150,000 clones, 90% of them appearing once. The sample consisted of peripheral blood, taken on day 0 of AZD1222 vaccination. These receptors all come from an adult in good health.

The rearrangement links TRBV10-3 to TRBJ2-1; 11 positions match TRBD2. J was trimmed by 5 bases and V by 9 bases; bases with no gene match: 15. The CDR3 totals 17 residues. Germline CDR1 is ENHRY and CDR2 is SYGVKD. CDR3 coding DNA: TGTGCCATAGGCCGAGTGTTTGGGACTAGCGGAAACAATGAGCAGTTCTTC. This codes for CAIGRVFGTSGNNEQFF.

This chain uses TRBV6-5 with TRBJ2-3; D may be TRBD1 (5 bases). Trimming took 6 bases from V and 4 from J, leaving 11 bases between them. The germline gives CDR1 MNHEY, CDR2 SVGAGI. The CDR3 is 13 residues long. This CDR3 is CASSARVADTQYF. The CDR3 nucleotides read TGTGCCAGCAGCGCCAGGGTCGCAGATACGCAGTATTTT.

The J gene is TRBJ2-5, the V gene TRBV12-3 or TRBV12-4; tentatively, D is TRBD2 (5 bases). V was shortened by 1 base and J by 5 bases, with 8 bases between the two germline ends. The CDR3 length is 13 residues. CDR3 coding DNA: TGTGCCAGCAGTTTAGAACTAGGGGAGACCCAGTACTTC. This encodes CASSLELGETQYF.

This sequence joins TRBV11-2 and TRBJ1-1; TRBD1 matches at 7 bases. The V gene's germline CDR1 is SGHAT and CDR2 FQNNGV. This CDR3 region has 14 residues. V shed 2 bases and J 4 bases; nucleotides not matched to a gene: 4. CDR3 sequence (DNA): TGTGCCAGCAGCTTATGGGCAGGGGGCACTGAAGCTTTCTTT. Amino acids: CASSLWAGGTEAFF. The full variable domain, with the rest looked up from reference TRBV11-2 and TRBJ1-1, is EAGVAQSPRYKIIEKRQSVAFWCNPISGHATLYWYQQILGQGPKLLIQFQNNGVVDDSQLPKDRFSAERLKGVDSTLKIQPAKLEDSAVYLCASSLWAGGTEAFFGQGTRLTVV.

J is TRBJ1-1 and V is TRBV6-1; unclear D gene. Trimming removed 2 bases from V and 5 bases from J, with 15 bases in between. The germline V gene encodes CDR1 MNHNS and CDR2 SASEGT. The CDR3 consists of 15 residues. The CDR3 region is CASSELNAGWTEAFF. CDR3 bases: TGTGCCAGCAGTGAACTTAACGCAGGCTGGACTGAAGCTTTCTTT.